Each of the 22 T cell receptor beta chains below was sequenced from the same sample in a study of cytomegalovirus exposure and HLA in healthy donors. Profiled with immunoSEQ multiplex PCR; TCRdb holds only in-frame clones, not every one. This repertoire shows about 280,000 clones, over 75% found once; its top ten account for approximately 0.88%. Sequencing was carried out using PBMCs. All receptors derive from a woman aged 18-29 years in good health and CMV-seronegative.

The count of this clone is one. The chain recombines TRBV30 with TRBJ1-6; a weak D match, TRBD1 (5 bases). The V end lost 5 bases, the J end lost 4 bases, and 12 bases lay between the germline ends. This CDR3 has 14 residues. Germline values: CDR1 GTSNPN, CDR2 SVGIG (reference sequence). The CDR3 protein is CAWGQGRYNSPLHF. The CDR3 DNA is TGTGCCTGGGGGCAGGGAAGATATAATTCACCCCTCCACTTT.

V usage is TRBV18 and J usage is TRBJ2-6; no clear D. Germline V gene data show CDR1 as KGHSH and CDR2 as LQKENI. The CDR3 consists of 14 residues. Trimming shortened V by 8 bases and J by 0 bases, and 8 bases separated the two germline ends. The CDR3 DNA is TGTGCCAGCCTCCCCCTCTCTGGGGCCAACGTCCTGACTTTC. It translates to CASLPLSGANVLTF.

This sequence joins TRBV16 and TRBJ2-7; 10 bases map to TRBD2. The CDR3 runs to 18 residues. Germline-derived CDR1 and CDR2 are KGHSY and FQNENV. The J segment lost 5 bases and the V segment lost 3 bases, leaving 16 bases of the junction unmatched. CDR3: CASSQWGGASGSRDEQYF. In DNA, the CDR3 is TGTGCCAGCAGCCAGTGGGGAGGGGCTAGCGGGAGTCGCGACGAGCAGTACTTC.

J is TRBJ1-5 and V is TRBV27; the D is unclear. The V and J ends lost 3 bases and 8 bases respectively, with 11 bases between them. The CDR3 covers 13 residues. Germline CDR1 reads MNHEY; CDR2 reads SMNVEV (reference sequence). The CDR3 loop reads CASSLNGVKPQHF. CDR3 DNA sequence: TGTGCCAGCAGTTTGAACGGGGTGAAGCCCCAGCATTTT.

The rearrangement links TRBV27 to TRBJ2-3; 7 bases are a match to TRBD2. This CDR3 is 21 amino acids long. Trimming removed 3 bases from V and 0 bases from J; junction bases left unmatched: 21. Germline V lookup: CDR1 MNHEY, CDR2 SMNVEV (reference sequence). The CDR3 DNA reads as TGTGCCAGCAGTTTCCACTTCATTCGCAGGGCTAGCGGACCTAGCACAGATACGCAGTATTTT. Its protein product is CASSFHFIRRASGPSTDTQYF.

The V call is TRBV6-6, the J call TRBJ2-7, with a possible D match to TRBD1 (5 bases). Trimming shortened V by 2 bases and J by 4 bases, and 9 bases separated the two germline ends. Germline loops: CDR1 MNHNY, CDR2 SVGAGI (reference sequence). The CDR3 totals 13 residues. CDR3 in DNA: TGTGCCAGCAGTTACGGGGCTGGGTACGAGCAGTACTTC. Protein product: CASSYGAGYEQYF.

This clone showed up just a few times. The chain recombines TRBV29-1 with TRBJ2-7; the match to TRBD1 covers 11 bases. The CDR3 sequence is 15 residues long. With V trimmed by 3 bases and J by 9 bases, 13 bases remained unmatched. Germline values: CDR1 SQVTM, CDR2 ANQGSEA. CDR3 region: CSVEGVGTGGGVQYF. CDR3 bases: TGCAGCGTTGAGGGGGTCGGGACAGGGGGTGGTGTGCAGTACTTC.

Only a few counts were recorded for this clone. The V call is TRBV6-1, the J call TRBJ1-1; no reliable D call. The germline V gene encodes CDR1 MNHNS and CDR2 SASEGT. V was pared by 9 bases and J by 0 bases, with 8 bases between. This CDR3 is 12 amino acids long. CDR3 coding DNA: TGTGCCAGTAGAGAGTTGAACACTGAAGCTTTCTTT. Its translation is CASRELNTEAFF.

V is TRBV19 and J is TRBJ1-5, with a tentative D call TRBD1 (5 bases). Germline loops: CDR1 LNHDA, CDR2 SQIVND (reference sequence). The CDR3 length is 15 residues. Trimming shortened V by 3 bases and J by 4 bases, and 13 bases separated the two germline ends. The CDR3, as DNA: TGTGCCAGTAGTATCTTCAGGGTCGGGAATCAGCCCCAGCATTTT. It translates to CASSIFRVGNQPQHF.

This clone appeared a single time. CDR3 sequence reads: CASSEAATTNYGYTF. The CDR3 nucleotides are TGTGCCAGCAGTGAAGCGGCGACAACTAACTATGGCTACACCTTC. The rearrangement links TRBV6-1 to TRBJ1-2; D ambiguous. Germline CDR1 is MNHNS and CDR2 is SASEGT. The germline V and J ends were trimmed by 0 bases and 0 bases, with 8 bases remaining between them. The CDR3 is made up of 15 amino acids.

The J gene is TRBJ1-2, the V gene TRBV10-2, with TRBD1 matching over 7 bases. Trimming cost V 3 bases and J 8 bases; bases outside gene matches: 6. This CDR3 spans 13 amino acids. Germline CDR1 and CDR2: WSHSY and SAAADI. The CDR3 sequence is CASSEGGAEGYTF. Written as DNA, the CDR3 is TGCGCCAGCAGTGAAGGGGGCGCGGAGGGCTACACCTTC.

In DNA form, the CDR3 reads TGTGCCAGCAGACTACCTAGGGGCAGGGGTGAAGCTTTCTTT. Amino acids: CASRLPRGRGEAFF. This rearrangement joins TRBV28 to TRBJ1-1; D is possibly TRBD1 (6 bases). The CDR3 loop spans 14 amino acids. V was cut by 6 bases and J by 7 bases, with 18 bases left in between. The germline V gene encodes CDR1 MDHEN and CDR2 SYDVKM.

CDR3 region: CASSLFGGDTQYF. In nucleotides, the CDR3 is TGTGCCAGCAGTTTGTTCGGGGGGGATACGCAGTATTTT. The chain links TRBV28 to TRBJ2-3, with 7 positions matching TRBD2. The CDR3 covers 13 residues. V trimming: 3 bases; J trimming: 6 bases; junction bases outside the gene matches: 3. Germline-derived CDR1 and CDR2 are MDHEN and SYDVKM.

This clone was seen a handful of times. J is TRBJ2-4 and V is TRBV5-6; 8 bases are shared with TRBD1. The length of the CDR3 is 18 residues. V was clipped by 1 base and J by 0 bases; unmatched bases: 9. Germline CDR1 and CDR2: SGHDT and YYEEEE. The CDR3 region has the DNA TGTGCCAGCAGCTTGTTGGGCGACAGGGGACTAGCCAAAAACATTCAGTACTTC. The encoded protein is CASSLLGDRGLAKNIQYF.

This clone was seen only once. This chain uses TRBV5-6 with TRBJ2-7; TRBD2 aligns across 9 bases. Trimming removed 0 bases from V and 5 bases from J; junction bases left unmatched: 9. In germline, CDR1 is SGHDT, CDR2 YYEEEE. The CDR3 loop spans 16 amino acids. The CDR3 sequence: CASSLGASGTLDEQYF. In nucleotides, the CDR3 is TGTGCCAGCAGCTTGGGGGCTAGCGGGACCTTGGACGAGCAGTACTTC.

The chain combines TRBV28 with TRBJ2-5; TRBD1 aligns across 7 bases. This CDR3 spans 13 amino acids. Trimming at V came to 4 bases and at J to 3 bases, leaving 2 bases not matched to a gene. The germline V gene has CDR1 MDHEN and CDR2 SYDVKM. The CDR3 region has the DNA TGTGCCAGCAGTTGGGGACAGAAAGAGACCCAGTACTTC. It is translated as CASSWGQKETQYF.

The gene calls are TRBV28 and TRBJ1-2; D unclear. Deletions cut 6 bases from V and 12 bases from J, with 17 bases between. Germline lookup yields CDR1 MDHEN and CDR2 SYDVKM. The CDR3 consists of 12 residues. CDR3 DNA sequence: TGTGCCAGCAGCTCCACCGACAAGTCCAACACCTTC. It encodes CASSSTDKSNTF.

The V call is TRBV28, the J call TRBJ1-3; D may be TRBD1 (5 bases). The CDR3 sequence is 13 residues long. V shed 10 bases and J shed 4 bases, with 14 bases lying between them. Germline lookup yields CDR1 MDHEN and CDR2 SYDVKM. CDR3 DNA sequence: TGTGCCATACAGGATATCCCAGGAAACACCATATATTTT. Translation: CAIQDIPGNTIYF.

The chain has TRBV5-4 and TRBJ1-2; D is uncertain. The CDR3 contains 14 residues. V gave up 2 bases and J gave up 5 bases, with 13 bases separating them. Germline V gene data show CDR1 as SGHNT and CDR2 as YYREEE (reference sequence). The CDR3 spells CASSLEQKKYGYTF. DNA for the CDR3: TGTGCCAGCAGCTTAGAACAGAAAAAATATGGCTACACCTTC.

This rearrangement joins TRBV9 to TRBJ1-2; perhaps TRBD1 as D (5 bases). Germline CDR1 and CDR2: SGDLS and YYNGEE. This CDR3 has 14 residues. The V end lost 4 bases, the J end lost 0 bases, and 10 bases lay between the germline ends. The CDR3 bases are TGTGCCAGCAGCCCAGGGCTAACTAACTATGGCTACACCTTC. Encoded protein: CASSPGLTNYGYTF.

The chain carries TRBV2 and TRBJ2-1; D gene ambiguous. Germline loops: CDR1 SNHLY, CDR2 FYNNEI. The CDR3 has 14 residues. Deletions cut 1 base from V and 4 bases from J, with 8 bases between. The CDR3, as DNA: TGTGCCAGCAGTGAAGGTCTCAGGTACAATGAGCAGTTCTTC. Encoded protein: CASSEGLRYNEQFF.

The J gene is TRBJ1-2, the V gene TRBV5-4, with D unclear. The length of the CDR3 is 15 residues. From germline, CDR1 is SGHNT and CDR2 YYREEE (reference sequence). The ends were cut back, 5 bases at V and 8 bases at J, with 22 bases in the middle. This chain's CDR3 is CASRQGWGGGSGYTF. The CDR3 DNA follows: TGTGCCAGCAGGCAAGGTTGGGGTGGCGGGTCCGGCTACACCTTC.